The 10 T cell receptor beta chains listed next were all sequenced from one sample in a study of regulatory T cells in long-lasting Graves disease. Noted time point: newly diagnosed GD, antithyroid drugs for less than 3 months. Scientists built the TCR library using RNA that was extracted from PBMCs. The TCR beta library used iRepertoire HTBI primers with Arm-PCR amplification of CDR3. TCRdb re-called the multiplex PCR reads through MiXCR, storing one row per CDR3 protein. The table includes around 500,000 distinct CDR3 sequences, roughly 13% detected once. These data were also reused for a study on T cells in Graves' hyperthyroidism and ophthalmopathy.

The sequences come from peripheral blood mononuclear cells (PBMCs), collected at new diagnosis, from a patient treated with antithyroid drugs. The receptors were gathered from a man aged 25-45 years with Graves disease.

In its sample, this clonotype was seen many times. The chain is built from TRBV24-1 and TRBJ2-2; weak D call: TRBD1 (5 bases). Germline lookup yields CDR1 KGHDR and CDR2 SFDVKD. CDR3 length: 15 residues. V dropped 5 bases and J dropped 4 bases, with 13 bases sitting between them. This CDR3 is CATSAWGDTTGELFF. CDR3 nucleotides: TGTGCCACCAGTGCCTGGGGCGATACCACCGGGGAGCTGTTTTTT.

The chain has TRBV13 and TRBJ2-1; the match to TRBD2 covers 14 bases. The J segment lost 9 bases and the V segment lost 3 bases, leaving 7 bases of the junction unmatched. The CDR3 has 16 residues. CDR1 PRHDT and CDR2 FYEKMQ come from the germline V gene (reference sequence). The CDR3 coding sequence is TGTGCCAGCAGCTTCTCGGGACTAGCGGGAGTCAGTGAGCAGTTCTTC. This codes for CASSFSGLAGVSEQFF.

This clonotype appeared many times. The J gene is TRBJ2-7, the V gene TRBV29-1, with a possible D match to TRBD1 (7 bases). Trimming took 8 bases from V and 5 from J, leaving 16 bases between them. This CDR3 has 12 residues. The germline V gene has CDR1 SQVTM and CDR2 ANQGSEA. CDR3 sequence reads: CSTQQGRNEQYF. CDR3 in DNA: TGCAGCACACAACAGGGGAGGAACGAGCAGTACTTC.

Ten or more counts support this clonotype. The chain combines TRBV27 with TRBJ1-4; no definite D call. The CDR3 covers 13 residues. The V and J ends lost 5 bases and 8 bases respectively, with 12 bases between them. In germline, CDR1 is MNHEY, CDR2 SMNVEV (reference sequence). The chain's CDR3 is CASSLVGQEKLFF. CDR3 coding DNA: TGTGCCAGCAGTCTCGTAGGCCAAGAAAAACTGTTTTTT.

The CDR3 bases are TGCAGTGCTCCAAAAACGACAGCGGGAGGCACAGATACGCAGTATTTT. Protein product: CSAPKTTAGGTDTQYF. This rearrangement joins TRBV20-1 to TRBJ2-3; TRBD2 agrees at 8 bases. Germline V CDR1 and CDR2: DFQATT, SNEGSKA (reference sequence). Trimming at V came to 5 bases and at J to 1 base, leaving 11 bases not matched to a gene. The CDR3 totals 16 residues.

Remarks on this clonotype: A much larger clone lies one base from this, so it may be a read error. This chain uses TRBV6-9 with TRBJ2-7, with D tentatively TRBD2 (6 bases). CDR3 size: 14 residues. Germline assignment: CDR1 MNHGY and CDR2 SVAAGI. CDR3 nucleotides: TGTGCCAGCAGTTACGGGAGCGCCTCCTACAAGCAGTACTTC. Translation: CASSYGSASYKQYF.

The CDR3 DNA is TGTGCCAATAGCCTTGGCGGGAGCGGCTACGAGCAGTACTTC. The encoded protein is CANSLGGSGYEQYF. The rearrangement uses TRBV19 and TRBJ2-7; 7 bases map to TRBD2. Germline trimming cut 10 bases from V and 3 bases from J; bases unmatched to any gene: 12. Germline CDR1 and CDR2: LNHDA and SQIVND (reference sequence). The CDR3 contains 14 residues.

The chain employs TRBV19 and TRBJ2-1; D may be TRBD2 (5 bases). Germline V gene lookup returns CDR1 LNHDA and CDR2 SQIVND (reference sequence). The ends were cut back, 4 bases at V and 8 bases at J, with 15 bases in the middle. This CDR3 is built from 14 residues. This CDR3 reads CASSTREFGDEQFF. The DNA for the CDR3 is TGTGCCAGTAGTACCCGAGAATTCGGGGATGAGCAGTTCTTC.

Ten or more counts support this clonotype. This chain connects TRBV10-3 to TRBJ2-7; 16 bases match TRBD2. CDR1 is ENHRY and CDR2 is SYGVKD in the germline V gene. The CDR3 length is 19 residues. V shed 0 bases and J 1 base; nucleotides not matched to a gene: 6. The CDR3 DNA is TGTGCCATCAGTGAGTCGTTGGGGACTAGCGGGAGGGCTTCCTACGAGCAGTACTTC. The encoded protein is CAISESLGTSGRASYEQYF.

The chain uses TRBV5-5 and TRBJ2-7; D is perhaps TRBD2 (5 bases). The germline gives CDR1 SGHKS, CDR2 YYEKEE (reference sequence). Trimming removed 2 bases at V and 0 bases at J, with 15 bases between. This CDR3 has 16 residues. For the CDR3, the DNA is TGTGCCAGCAGCTTTCAGTTGGGGAGAAGCTCCTACGAGCAGTACTTC. It yields the protein CASSFQLGRSSYEQYF.